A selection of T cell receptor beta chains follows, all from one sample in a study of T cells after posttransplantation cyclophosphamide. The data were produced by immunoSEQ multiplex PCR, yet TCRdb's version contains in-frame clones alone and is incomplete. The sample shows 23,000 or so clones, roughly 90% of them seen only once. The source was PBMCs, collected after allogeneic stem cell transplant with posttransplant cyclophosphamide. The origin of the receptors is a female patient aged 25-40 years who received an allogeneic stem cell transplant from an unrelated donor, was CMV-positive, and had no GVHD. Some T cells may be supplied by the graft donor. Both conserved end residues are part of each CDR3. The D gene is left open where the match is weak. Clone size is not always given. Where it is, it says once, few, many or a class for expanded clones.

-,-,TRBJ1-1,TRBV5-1,CASQLTGTPNTEAFF,TGCGCCAGTCAACTCACCGGGACACCGAACACTGAAGCTTTCTTT
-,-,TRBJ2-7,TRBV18,CASSPPIGDLSRYEQYF,TGTGCCAGCTCACCACCCATCGGAGACCTTAGCCGCTACGAGCAGTACTTC
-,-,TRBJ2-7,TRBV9,CASSPQQGEKLYEQYF,TGTGCCAGCAGCCCCCAACAGGGCGAAAAGCTCTACGAGCAGTACTTC
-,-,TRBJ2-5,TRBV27,CASSLRFRQKETQYF,TGTGCCAGCAGTTTACGGTTCAGGCAGAAAGAGACCCAGTACTTC
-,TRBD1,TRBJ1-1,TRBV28,CASSLTPRDRGRQIEAFF,TGTGCCAGCAGTTTAACGCCCCGGGACAGGGGGCGCCAAATTGAAGCTTTCTTT
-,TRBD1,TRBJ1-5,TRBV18,CASSPRQGDYSNQPQHF,TGTGCCAGCTCACCGCGACAGGGCGACTATAGCAATCAGCCCCAGCATTTT
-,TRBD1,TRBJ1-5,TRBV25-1,CASSVTGSNQPQHF,TGTGCCAGCAGTGTGACAGGGTCCAATCAGCCCCAGCATTTT
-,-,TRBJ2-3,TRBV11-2,CASSFSRGTDTQYF,TGTGCCAGCAGCTTCTCGCGGGGCACAGATACGCAGTATTTT
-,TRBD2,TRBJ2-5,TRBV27,CASSFLQGGQETQYF,TGTGCCAGCAGTTTCCTTCAGGGAGGGCAAGAGACCCAGTACTTC
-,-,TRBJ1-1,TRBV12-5,CASGLQGTNTEAFF,TGTGCTAGTGGTTTGCAGGGAACGAACACTGAAGCTTTCTTT
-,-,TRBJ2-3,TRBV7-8,CASSLVRGGTDTQYF,TGTGCCAGCAGCTTAGTGCGCGGGGGCACAGATACGCAGTATTTT
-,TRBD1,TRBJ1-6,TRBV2,CASLQGRNSPLHF,TGTGCCAGCCTACAGGGGCGTAATTCACCCCTCCACTTT
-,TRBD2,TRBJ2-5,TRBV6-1,CASSDHGLAKSQETQYF,TGTGCCAGCAGTGACCACGGACTAGCTAAGTCCCAAGAGACCCAGTACTTC
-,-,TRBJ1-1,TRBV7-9,CASRPTGNTEAFF,TGTGCCAGCAGGCCGACAGGGAACACTGAAGCTTTCTTT
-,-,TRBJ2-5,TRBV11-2,CASSFAGVETQYF,TGTGCCAGCAGCTTCGCAGGGGTAGAGACCCAGTACTTC
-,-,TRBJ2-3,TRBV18,CASSPPIRSDTQYF,TGTGCCAGCTCACCACCGATTCGGTCAGATACGCAGTATTTT
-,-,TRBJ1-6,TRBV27,CASSLSMGGNSPLHF,TGTGCCAGCAGTTTATCGATGGGGGGGAATTCACCCCTCCACTTT
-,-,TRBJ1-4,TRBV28,CASRLPGYAEKLFF,TGTGCCAGCAGGCTACCGGGGTACGCGGAAAAACTGTTTTTT
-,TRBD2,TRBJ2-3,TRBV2,CASSPGLAGGTDTQYF,TGTGCCAGCAGTCCAGGGCTAGCGGGGGGCACAGATACGCAGTATTTT
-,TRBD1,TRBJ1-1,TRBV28,CASTLPDREGEAFF,TGTGCCAGCACCCTCCCGGACAGGGAGGGTGAAGCTTTCTTT
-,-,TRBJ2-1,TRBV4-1,CASSPPRSGLSYNEQFF,TGCGCCAGCAGCCCACCCAGGAGCGGACTCTCCTACAATGAGCAGTTCTTC
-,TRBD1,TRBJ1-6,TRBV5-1,CASSLGTGGSPLHF,TGCGCCAGCAGCTTGGGGACAGGGGGTTCACCCCTCCACTTT
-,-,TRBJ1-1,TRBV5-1,CASSYGRQQMNTEAFF,TGCGCCAGCAGCTACGGTCGACAGCAAATGAACACTGAAGCTTTCTTT
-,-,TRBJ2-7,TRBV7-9,CASSLVLSYEQYF,TGTGCCAGCAGCTTAGTCCTCTCCTACGAGCAGTACTTC
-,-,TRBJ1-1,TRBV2,CASSEPGNTEAFF,TGTGCCAGCAGTGAACCAGGGAACACTGAAGCTTTCTTT
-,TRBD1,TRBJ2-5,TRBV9,CASSVEGTGYETQYF,TGTGCCAGCAGCGTAGAAGGGACAGGGTACGAGACCCAGTACTTC
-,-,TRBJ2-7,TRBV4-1,CASSQVGGYEQYF,TGCGCCAGCAGCCAAGTCGGCGGCTACGAGCAGTACTTC
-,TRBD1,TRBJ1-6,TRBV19,CASFRGPDDSPLHF,TGTGCCAGTTTCAGGGGGCCAGATGATTCACCCCTCCACTTT
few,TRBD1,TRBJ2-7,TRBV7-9,CASTPRDSSYEQYF,TGTGCCAGCACCCCCCGGGACAGCTCCTACGAGCAGTACTTC
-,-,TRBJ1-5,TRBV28,CASSLARQPQHF,TGTGCCAGCAGTCTTGCGAGGCAGCCCCAGCATTTT
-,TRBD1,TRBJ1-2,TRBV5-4,CASRPDRGGIGGYTF,TGTGCCAGCAGGCCCGACAGGGGAGGAATCGGTGGCTACACCTTC
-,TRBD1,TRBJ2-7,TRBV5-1,CASAGTGVHEQYF,TGCGCCAGCGCCGGGACAGGGGTCCACGAGCAGTACTTC
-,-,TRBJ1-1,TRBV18,CASSPSLLEAGNTEAFF,TGTGCCAGCTCACCGAGTCTTTTGGAGGCGGGGAACACTGAAGCTTTCTTT
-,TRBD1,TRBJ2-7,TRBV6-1,CASSPGQGSYEQYF,TGTGCCAGCAGTCCCGGACAGGGGTCCTACGAGCAGTACTTC
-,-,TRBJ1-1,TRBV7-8,CASSPRGGGMGTEAFF,TGTGCCAGCAGCCCCCGGGGGGGCGGCATGGGGACTGAAGCTTTCTTT
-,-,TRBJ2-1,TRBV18,CASSPVLAEGGEQFF,TGTGCCAGCTCCCCAGTCCTAGCCGAGGGAGGTGAGCAGTTCTTC
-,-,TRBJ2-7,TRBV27,CASSLSGSEQYF,TGTGCCAGCAGTTTATCAGGGAGCGAGCAGTACTTC
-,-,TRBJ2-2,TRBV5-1,CASSLAGPSTGELFF,TGCGCCAGCAGCTTGGCAGGTCCCAGCACCGGGGAGCTGTTTTTT
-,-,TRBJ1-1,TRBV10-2,CASRFVGGPEAFF,TGCGCCAGCAGGTTTGTCGGGGGGCCTGAAGCTTTCTTT
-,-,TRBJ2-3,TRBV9,CASSVTGRGTDTQYF,TGTGCCAGCAGCGTAACAGGAAGGGGCACAGATACGCAGTATTTT
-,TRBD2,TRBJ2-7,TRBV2,CASSSSGNTYEQYF,TGTGCCAGCAGCTCTAGCGGGAACACCTACGAGCAGTACTTC
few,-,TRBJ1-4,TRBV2,CASSVGGKEKLFF,TGTGCCAGCAGTGTTGGAGGAAAGGAAAAACTGTTTTTT
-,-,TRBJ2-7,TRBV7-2,CASSKDISYEQYF,TGTGCCAGCAGCAAAGACATCTCCTACGAGCAGTACTTC
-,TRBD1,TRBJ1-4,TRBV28,CASSGEGGLKEKLFF,TGTGCCAGCAGTGGTGAAGGGGGCTTGAAGGAAAAACTGTTTTTT
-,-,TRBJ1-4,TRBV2,CASSGEINEKLFF,TGTGCCAGCAGTGGGGAGATTAACGAAAAACTGTTTTTT
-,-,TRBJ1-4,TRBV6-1,CASSPPRSTNEKLFF,TGTGCCAGCAGTCCCCCTAGGTCAACTAATGAAAAACTGTTTTTT
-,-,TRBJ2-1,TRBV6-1,CASRSSLLQNEQFF,TGTGCCAGCAGGTCTAGCCTCCTCCAAAATGAGCAGTTCTTC
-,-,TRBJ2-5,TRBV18,CASSPGSDETQYF,TGTGCCAGCTCACCGGGGAGCGACGAGACCCAGTACTTC
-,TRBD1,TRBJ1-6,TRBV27,CASSLYRTGVSPLHF,TGTGCCAGCAGTTTATACAGGACAGGGGTTTCACCCCTCCACTTT
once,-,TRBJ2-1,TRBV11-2,CASSFHSSYNEQFF,TGTGCCAGCAGCTTCCACAGCTCCTACAATGAGCAGTTCTTC
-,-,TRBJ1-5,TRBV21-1,CASRWGHFGNQPQHF,TGTGCCAGCAGATGGGGACACTTTGGCAATCAGCCCCAGCATTTT
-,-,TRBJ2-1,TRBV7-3,CASSLGQGLGEQFF,TGTGCCAGCAGCTTAGGGCAGGGTCTGGGTGAGCAGTTCTTC
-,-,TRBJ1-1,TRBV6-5,CASSYTGLEAFF,TGTGCCAGCAGTTACACGGGACTTGAAGCTTTCTTT
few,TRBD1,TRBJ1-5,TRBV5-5,CASSPIQGQNQPQHF,TGTGCCAGCAGCCCTATACAGGGGCAGAATCAGCCCCAGCATTTT
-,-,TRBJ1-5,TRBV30,CAWSVQGAGDQPQHF,TGTGCCTGGAGTGTACAAGGGGCTGGCGATCAGCCCCAGCATTTT
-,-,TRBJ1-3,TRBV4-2,CASKKIDSGNTIYF,TGTGCCAGCAAAAAGATAGACTCTGGAAACACCATATATTTT